The clone carrying this T cell receptor (beta chain) has ten or more counts. Antigen unknown. The TCRbeta library incorporated unique molecular identifiers. TCRdb reprocessed the PCR reads with MiXCR, giving one entry per CDR3 protein. The repertoire includes about 170,000 distinct CDR3 sequences, over 8.5% of them detected once, and roughly an eighth sits in the top ten. The entry originates in a study of T-cell reconstitution after alpha-beta-depleted transplantation in children. Study observations and caveats: The study reportedly traced alpha-beta T cells about two months after transplant to several hundred expanded graft clones. T cells produced anew were the main source of T-cell counts and diversity one year after transplant.

V was clipped by 4 bases and J by 8 bases, with 11 bases between them. CDR1 SNHLY and CDR2 FYNNEI come from the germline V gene. The CDR3 covers 12 residues. This clonotype was sampled from a boy aged 2 to 10 with acute myeloid leukemia, due to receive a stem cell transplant. The chain employs TRBV2 and TRBJ1-2; D is unclear. The input for sequencing was PBMCs, taken before TCRalphabeta/CD19-depleted stem cell transplant. This chain's CDR3 is CASSGDPFGYTF. The CDR3 nucleotides read TGTGCCAGCAGTGGGGATCCTTTCGGCTACACCTTC. The full variable domain, in which reference TRBV2 and TRBJ1-2 provide the parts outside the CDR3, is EPEVTQTPSHQVTQMGQEVILRCVPISNHLYFYWYRQILGQKVEFLVSFYNNEISEKSEIFDDQFSVERPDGSNFTLKIRSTKLEDSAMYFCASSGDPFGYTFGSGTRLTVV.